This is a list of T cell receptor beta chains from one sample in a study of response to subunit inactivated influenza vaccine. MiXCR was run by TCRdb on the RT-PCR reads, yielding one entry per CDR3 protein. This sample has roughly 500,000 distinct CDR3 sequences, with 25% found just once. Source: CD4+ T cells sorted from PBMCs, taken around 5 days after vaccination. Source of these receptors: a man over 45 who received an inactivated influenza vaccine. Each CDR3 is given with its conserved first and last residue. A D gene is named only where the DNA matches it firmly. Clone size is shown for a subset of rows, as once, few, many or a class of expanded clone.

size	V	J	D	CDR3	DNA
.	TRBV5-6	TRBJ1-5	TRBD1	CASSLKGASNQPQHF	TGTGCCAGCAGCTTAAAGGGGGCGAGCAATCAGCCCCAGCATTTT
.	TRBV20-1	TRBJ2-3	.	CSAHVATHTQYF	TGCAGTGCTCATGTAGCGACACATACGCAGTATTTT
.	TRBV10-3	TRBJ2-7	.	CAITSIGAAGPYEQYF	TGTGCCATCACGAGTATCGGGGCGGCAGGGCCCTACGAGCAGTACTTC
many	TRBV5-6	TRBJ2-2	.	CASSPEGSVINTGELFF	TGTGCCAGCAGCCCGGAGGGAAGCGTGATAAACACCGGGGAGCTGTTTTTT
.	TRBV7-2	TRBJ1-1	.	CASSFFRVGTEAFF	TGTGCCAGCAGCTTTTTTCGGGTAGGCACTGAAGCTTTCTTT
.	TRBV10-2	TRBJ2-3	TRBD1	CASSDLPGQPTDTQYF	TGCGCCAGCAGTGACTTACCGGGACAGCCCACAGATACGCAGTATTTT
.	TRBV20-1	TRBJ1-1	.	CSAGRGASATEAFF	TGCAGTGCCGGGAGGGGGGCCTCGGCCACTGAAGCTTTCTTT
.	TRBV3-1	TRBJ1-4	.	CASSSQRNEKLFF	TGTGCCAGCAGCTCCCAGCGAAATGAAAAACTGTTTTTT
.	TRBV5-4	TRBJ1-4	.	CASSLGTTNEKLFF	TGTGCCAGCAGCTTGGGAACAACTAATGAAAAACTGTTTTTT
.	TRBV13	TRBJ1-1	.	CASSDSWGGENTEAFF	TGTGCCAGCAGCGACAGTTGGGGCGGGGAGAACACTGAAGCTTTCTTT
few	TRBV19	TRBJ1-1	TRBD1	CASSMEYTGGGGAFF	TGTGCCAGTAGTATGGAATATACAGGGGGTGGAGGAGCTTTCTTT
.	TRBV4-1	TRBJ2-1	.	CASSRTAESDEQFF	TGCGCCAGCAGCCGTACGGCGGAATCGGATGAGCAGTTCTTC
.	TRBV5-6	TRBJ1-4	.	CTSSLGPNEKLFF	TGTACCAGCAGCTTAGGACCTAATGAAAAACTGTTTTTT
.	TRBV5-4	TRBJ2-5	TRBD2	CASSFFGGAVETQYF	TGTGCCAGCAGCTTCTTCGGGGGGGCCGTGGAGACCCAGTACTTC
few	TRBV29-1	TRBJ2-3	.	CSVVSGTRDTQYF	TGCAGCGTTGTGTCAGGGACAAGAGATACGCAGTATTTT
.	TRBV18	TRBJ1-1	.	CASSREDRLNTEAFF	TGTGCCAGCTCACGCGAGGACAGACTGAACACTGAAGCTTTCTTT
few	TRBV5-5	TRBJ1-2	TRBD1	CASSSTGGHNGYTF	TGTGCCAGCAGCTCCACAGGGGGACATAATGGCTACACCTTC
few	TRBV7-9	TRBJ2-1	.	CASSSREAPEQFF	TGTGCCAGCAGCTCCCGAGAGGCGCCTGAGCAGTTCTTC